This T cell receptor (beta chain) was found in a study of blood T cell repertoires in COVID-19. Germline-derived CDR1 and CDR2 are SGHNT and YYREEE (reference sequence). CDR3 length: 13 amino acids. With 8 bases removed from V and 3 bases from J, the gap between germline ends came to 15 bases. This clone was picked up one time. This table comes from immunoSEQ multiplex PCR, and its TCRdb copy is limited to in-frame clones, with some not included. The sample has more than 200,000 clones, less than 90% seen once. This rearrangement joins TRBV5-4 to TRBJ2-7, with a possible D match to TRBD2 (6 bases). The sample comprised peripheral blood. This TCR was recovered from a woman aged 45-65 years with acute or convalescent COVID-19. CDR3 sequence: CASSGREFYEQYF. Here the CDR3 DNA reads TGTGCCAGTTCCGGACGGGAGTTCTACGAGCAGTACTTC.